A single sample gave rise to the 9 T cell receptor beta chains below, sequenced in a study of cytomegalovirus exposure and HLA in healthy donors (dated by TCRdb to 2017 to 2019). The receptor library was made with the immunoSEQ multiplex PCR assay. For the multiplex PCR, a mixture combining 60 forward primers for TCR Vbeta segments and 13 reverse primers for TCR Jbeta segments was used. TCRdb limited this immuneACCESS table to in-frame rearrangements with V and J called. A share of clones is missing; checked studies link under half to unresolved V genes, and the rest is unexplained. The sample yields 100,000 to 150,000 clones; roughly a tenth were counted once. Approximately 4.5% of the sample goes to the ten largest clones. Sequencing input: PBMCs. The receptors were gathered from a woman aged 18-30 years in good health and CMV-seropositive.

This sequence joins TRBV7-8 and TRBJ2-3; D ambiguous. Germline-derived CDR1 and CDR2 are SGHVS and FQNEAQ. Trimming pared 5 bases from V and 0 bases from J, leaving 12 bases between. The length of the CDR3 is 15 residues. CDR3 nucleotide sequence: TGTGCCAGCAGCCCCAGCCCAGCGAGCACAGATACGCAGTATTTT. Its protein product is CASSPSPASTDTQYF.

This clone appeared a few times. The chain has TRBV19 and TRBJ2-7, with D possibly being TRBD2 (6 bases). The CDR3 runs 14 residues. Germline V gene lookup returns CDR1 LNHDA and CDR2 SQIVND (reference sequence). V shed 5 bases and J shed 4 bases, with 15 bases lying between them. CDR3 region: CASSSSGGQYEQYF. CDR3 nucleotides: TGTGCCAGTAGTTCTTCCGGGGGTCAGTACGAGCAGTACTTC.

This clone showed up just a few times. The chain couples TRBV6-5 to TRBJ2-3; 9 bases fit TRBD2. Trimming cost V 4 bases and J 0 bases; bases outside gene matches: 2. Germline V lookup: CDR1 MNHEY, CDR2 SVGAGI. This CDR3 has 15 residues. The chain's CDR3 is CASSSSGTSTDTQYF. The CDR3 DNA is TGTGCCAGCAGTTCTAGCGGGACTAGCACAGATACGCAGTATTTT.

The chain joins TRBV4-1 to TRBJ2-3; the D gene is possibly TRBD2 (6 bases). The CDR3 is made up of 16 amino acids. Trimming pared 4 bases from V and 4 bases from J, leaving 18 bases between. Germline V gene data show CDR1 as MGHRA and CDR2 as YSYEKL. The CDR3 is CASSPAAGGEADTQYF. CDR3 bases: TGCGCCAGCAGCCCGGCGGCGGGCGGGGAAGCAGATACGCAGTATTTT.

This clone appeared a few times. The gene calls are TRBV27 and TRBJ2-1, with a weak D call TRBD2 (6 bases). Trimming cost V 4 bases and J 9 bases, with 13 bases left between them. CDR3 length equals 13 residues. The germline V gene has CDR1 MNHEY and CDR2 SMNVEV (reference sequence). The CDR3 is CASSWGVWGEQFF. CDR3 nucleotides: TGTGCCAGCAGTTGGGGGGTCTGGGGTGAGCAGTTCTTC.

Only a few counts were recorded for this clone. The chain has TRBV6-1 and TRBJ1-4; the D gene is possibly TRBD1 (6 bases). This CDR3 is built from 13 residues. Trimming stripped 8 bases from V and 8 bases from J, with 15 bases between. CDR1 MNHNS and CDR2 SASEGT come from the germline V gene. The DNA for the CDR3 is TGTGCCAGCGGGTACAGGGTGGACGAAAAACTGTTTTTT. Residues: CASGYRVDEKLFF.

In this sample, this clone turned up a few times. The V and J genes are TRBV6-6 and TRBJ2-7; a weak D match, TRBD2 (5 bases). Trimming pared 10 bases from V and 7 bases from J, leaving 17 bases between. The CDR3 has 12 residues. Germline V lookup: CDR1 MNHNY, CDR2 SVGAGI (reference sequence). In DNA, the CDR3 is TGTGCCACCACTAGAGGGAGCTTTGAGCAGTACTTC. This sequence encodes CATTRGSFEQYF.

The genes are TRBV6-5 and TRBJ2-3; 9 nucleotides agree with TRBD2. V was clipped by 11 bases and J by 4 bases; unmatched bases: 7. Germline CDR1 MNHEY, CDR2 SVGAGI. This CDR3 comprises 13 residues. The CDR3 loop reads CAGKAGGADTQYF. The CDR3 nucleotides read TGTGCCGGGAAGGCGGGAGGGGCAGATACGCAGTATTTT.

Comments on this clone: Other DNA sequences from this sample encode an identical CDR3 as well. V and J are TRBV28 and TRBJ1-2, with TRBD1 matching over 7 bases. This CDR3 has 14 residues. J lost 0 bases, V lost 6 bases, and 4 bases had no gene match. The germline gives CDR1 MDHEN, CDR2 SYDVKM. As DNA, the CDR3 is TGTGCCAGCAGAACGGGACAGACTAACTATGGCTACACCTTC. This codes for CASRTGQTNYGYTF.